Below are 8 T cell receptor beta chains sequenced from a single sample in a study of T cell responses to AZD1222 COVID-19 vaccine. The repertoire was sequenced with immunoSEQ multiplex PCR; TCRdb's copy has only in-frame clones and lacks some. The sample records about 190,000 clones, around 87% being singletons. The sample here was peripheral blood, taken on day 0 of AZD1222 vaccination. Receptor source: an adult in good health.

The CDR3 DNA reads as TGTGCCAGCAGTTACTCAGGGATCGAGCAGTACTTC. Protein sequence: CASSYSGIEQYF. The chain employs TRBV6-6 and TRBJ2-7; no reliable D call. Deletions cut 0 bases from V and 6 bases from J, with 6 bases between. Looked up from germline, CDR1 is MNHNY and CDR2 is SVGAGI (reference sequence). This CDR3 is 12 amino acids long.

The chain has TRBV6-2 or TRBV6-3 and TRBJ2-5; TRBD1 matches at 10 bases. Germline-derived CDR1 and CDR2 are MNHEY and SVGEGT. V dropped 5 bases and J dropped 1; count of bases not matched to a gene: 13. CDR3 length: 18 amino acids. DNA for the CDR3: TGTGCCAGCAGTAGCCCCGGGACAGGGGAGATTGGCCAAGAGACCCAGTACTTC. Amino acids: CASSSPGTGEIGQETQYF.

The chain uses TRBV6-6 and TRBJ2-5; 11 nucleotides line up with TRBD2. CDR1 and CDR2 (germline): MNHNY, SVGAGI (reference sequence). J was trimmed by 4 bases and V by 5 bases; bases with no gene match: 9. The CDR3 consists of 16 residues. This chain's CDR3 is CASSRVAGGPGETQYF. The DNA for the CDR3 is TGTGCCAGCAGTAGAGTAGCGGGGGGGCCGGGAGAGACCCAGTACTTC.

The rearrangement joins TRBV7-8 to TRBJ2-1; 16 nucleotides match TRBD2. The germline gives CDR1 SGHVS, CDR2 FQNEAQ. V was clipped by 5 bases and J by 4 bases; unmatched bases: 14. This CDR3 is 20 amino acids long. The CDR3 coding sequence is TGTGCCAGCAGCCGCGATTTGGCGGGGACTAGCGGGGGGGTTTACAATGAGCAGTTCTTC. Translating it yields CASSRDLAGTSGGVYNEQFF.

The chain carries TRBV14 and TRBJ1-5; 7 bases are a match to TRBD1. The CDR3 extends over 14 amino acids. The germline gives CDR1 SGHDN, CDR2 FVKESK. V trimming: 4 bases; J trimming: 2 bases; junction bases outside the gene matches: 2. CDR3 in DNA: TGTGCCAGCAGCCGACAGGGTGGCAATCAGCCCCAGCATTTT. This codes for CASSRQGGNQPQHF.

The chain links TRBV6-5 to TRBJ1-6, with 7 bases identical to TRBD1. Germline loops: CDR1 MNHEY, CDR2 SVGAGI. The ends lost 6 bases at V and 10 bases at J; junction bases unmatched: 9. The length of the CDR3 is 14 residues. For the CDR3, the DNA is TGTGCCAGCAGCCGAGGACAGGTTGAATCACCCCTCCACTTT. Protein product: CASSRGQVESPLHF.

The rearrangement joins TRBV27 to TRBJ2-3; 8 nucleotides align to TRBD2. V lost 8 bases and J lost 4; bases outside the gene matches: 11. The CDR3 is 15 amino acids. From germline, CDR1 is MNHEY and CDR2 SMNVEV (reference sequence). The CDR3 loop is CASADRGGLSDTQYF. DNA for the CDR3: TGTGCCAGCGCCGACCGCGGGGGGTTATCAGATACGCAGTATTTT.

CDR3 residues: CASRPGGGQGYGYTF. Here the CDR3 DNA reads TGTGCCAGCAGACCGGGAGGAGGGCAAGGCTATGGCTACACCTTC. This sequence joins TRBV6-5 and TRBJ1-2; D gene unclear. Germline V gene sequence: CDR1 MNHEY, CDR2 SVGAGI. V lost 6 bases to trimming and J lost 4 bases, with 18 bases between them. CDR3 size: 15 residues.